Each of the 19 T cell receptor beta chains below was sequenced from the same sample in a study of blood T cell repertoires in COVID-19. Using immunoSEQ multiplex PCR, the repertoire was profiled, and TCRdb retains in-frame clones only, with some absent. The sample lists roughly 330,000 clones; 80% to 90% were seen once. Input material: PBMCs or T cells enriched from blood (not recorded which). Every receptor here comes from a woman in her 30s who had recovered from COVID-19.

This sequence joins TRBV9 and TRBJ2-2, with D unresolved. V was cut by 0 bases and J by 5 bases, with 8 bases left in between. The CDR3 is made up of 14 amino acids. Germline assignment: CDR1 SGDLS and CDR2 YYNGEE. The CDR3 sequence: CASSVDVLTGELFF. CDR3 in DNA: TGTGCCAGCAGCGTAGATGTGCTAACCGGGGAGCTGTTTTTT.

The chain joins TRBV5-1 to TRBJ1-2, with 9 bases lining up with TRBD1. With 4 bases clipped from V and 4 bases from J, the junction kept 17 bases outside the gene matches. The CDR3 runs 18 residues. Germline lookup yields CDR1 SGHRS and CDR2 YFSETQ. The DNA of the CDR3 is TGCGCCAGCAGCCCCGGGACAGGGTCAGTTGCGATGGGCTATGGCTACACCTTC. Its protein product is CASSPGTGSVAMGYGYTF.

This chain uses TRBV7-3 with TRBJ1-1; weak D call: TRBD1 (5 bases). V shed 4 bases and J shed 1 base, with 16 bases lying between them. This CDR3 has 16 residues. The germline V gene encodes CDR1 SGHTA and CDR2 FQGTGA. CDR3 sequence (DNA): TGTGCCAGCAGCTCCCAGGGAGGTCGCGCGAACACTGAAGCTTTCTTT. As protein: CASSSQGGRANTEAFF. Full variable domain (outside the CDR3, taken from reference TRBV7-3 and TRBJ1-1): GAGVSQTPSNKVTEKGKYVELRCDPISGHTALYWYRQSLGQGPEFLIYFQGTGAADDSGLPNDRFFAVRPEGSVSTLKIQRTERGDSAVYLCASSSQGGRANTEAFFGQGTRLTVV.

Written as DNA, the CDR3 is TGTGCCAGCAGTTTAAGCGGGGGTGGCTACACCTTC. Translation gives CASSLSGGGYTF. The chain is built from TRBV28 and TRBJ1-2, with D tentatively TRBD1 (5 bases). CDR1 and CDR2 (germline): MDHEN, SYDVKM. Trimming took 2 bases from V and 7 from J, leaving 8 bases between them. The CDR3 totals 12 residues.

The chain combines TRBV24-1 with TRBJ2-1; D may be TRBD1 (5 bases). V gave up 7 bases and J gave up 5 bases, with 14 bases separating them. This CDR3 comprises 14 residues. Germline V gene sequence: CDR1 KGHDR, CDR2 SFDVKD. CDR3 amino acids: CATSPAVGDNEQFF. DNA for the CDR3: TGTGCCACCAGCCCCGCGGTAGGGGACAATGAGCAGTTCTTC.

The J gene is TRBJ1-6, the V gene TRBV5-4; possibly TRBD1 for D (5 bases). V dropped 2 bases and J dropped 9 bases, with 15 bases sitting between them. This CDR3 is built from 15 residues. Looked up from germline, CDR1 is SGHNT and CDR2 is YYREEE (reference sequence). CDR3 nucleotides: TGTGCCAGCAGCTTTATGGGGGGGAAAGGTTCACCCCTCCACTTT. This codes for CASSFMGGKGSPLHF.

The chain employs TRBV12-3 or TRBV12-4 and TRBJ2-7, with 8 nucleotides matching TRBD1. After removal of 6 bases from V and 2 bases from J, the junction contained 3 bases not matched to a gene. This CDR3 spans 13 amino acids. CDR3 sequence: CASSPDRAYEQYF. The CDR3 DNA reads TGTGCCAGCAGCCCGGACAGGGCCTACGAGCAGTACTTC.

This CDR3 is CASSSRTYMGQPQHF. Here the CDR3 DNA reads TGTGCCAGCAGCTCTAGGACATATATGGGACAGCCCCAGCATTTT. The rearrangement links TRBV5-6 to TRBJ1-5; weak D call: TRBD1 (5 bases). The CDR3 length is 15 residues. V was cut by 3 bases and J by 7 bases, with 17 bases left in between. CDR1 and CDR2 (germline): SGHDT, YYEEEE.

The chain is built from TRBV24-1 and TRBJ1-2; perhaps TRBD1 as D (5 bases). Germline loops: CDR1 KGHDR, CDR2 SFDVKD. Trimming shortened V by 3 bases and J by 8 bases, and 15 bases separated the two germline ends. The CDR3 has 14 amino acids. The CDR3 protein is CATSDRGRWGGYTF. CDR3 coding DNA: TGTGCCACCAGTGATAGGGGCCGCTGGGGCGGCTACACCTTC.

The V gene is TRBV10-2, the J gene TRBJ2-1; the D is unclear. The germline V gene has CDR1 WSHSY and CDR2 SAAADI. CDR3 length: 10 amino acids. V shed 8 bases and J shed 7 bases, with 6 bases lying between them. The CDR3 loop reads CASARNEQFF. CDR3 DNA: TGCGCCAGCGCTAGAAATGAGCAGTTCTTC.

The chain couples TRBV5-1 to TRBJ1-5; D is perhaps TRBD1 (6 bases). The ends were cut back, 3 bases at V and 4 bases at J, with 14 bases in the middle. The germline CDR1 and CDR2 sequences are SGHRS and YFSETQ. The CDR3 runs 15 residues. The CDR3 sequence is CASSSVGGANQPQHF. DNA for the CDR3: TGCGCCAGCAGCTCGGTAGGGGGGGCAAATCAGCCCCAGCATTTT.

The chain uses TRBV2 and TRBJ2-7; D remains unclear. V was trimmed by 8 bases and J by 6 bases, leaving 11 bases between them. The germline V gene has CDR1 SNHLY and CDR2 FYNNEI. This CDR3 is 11 amino acids long. For the CDR3, the DNA is TGTGCCAGCGGTGGCCTATTCGAGCAGTACTTC. Translated, it gives CASGGLFEQYF.

The chain has TRBV10-3 and TRBJ2-5; 10 nucleotides align to TRBD2. This CDR3 comprises 16 residues. In germline, CDR1 is ENHRY, CDR2 SYGVKD. Trimming removed 4 bases from V and 2 bases from J; junction bases left unmatched: 7. CDR3 residues: CAISVQAGGSQETQYF. CDR3 in DNA: TGTGCCATCAGTGTGCAAGCGGGGGGGTCTCAAGAGACCCAGTACTTC.

Worth noting for this clone: The sample has other DNA sequences that encode this CDR3 too. CDR3 nucleotide sequence: TGTGCCAGCTCACCATCCAGGGACAATGAGCAGTTCTTC. This encodes CASSPSRDNEQFF. The chain uses TRBV18 and TRBJ2-1, with D perhaps TRBD1 (5 bases). The CDR3 is 13 amino acids. CDR1 KGHSH and CDR2 LQKENI come from the germline V gene. Trimming stripped 2 bases from V and 5 bases from J, with 7 bases between.

The V and J genes are TRBV30 and TRBJ1-2, with a tentative D call TRBD1 (6 bases). CDR3 length: 11 residues. The V end lost 4 bases, the J end lost 7 bases, and 10 bases lay between the germline ends. Germline lookup yields CDR1 GTSNPN and CDR2 SVGIG (reference sequence). CDR3 amino acids: CAWKWGPGYTF. Written as DNA, the CDR3 is TGTGCCTGGAAGTGGGGGCCTGGCTACACCTTC. Drawing the rest from reference TRBV30 and TRBJ1-2, the complete variable domain is SQTIHQWPATLVQPVGSPLSLECTVEGTSNPNLYWYRQAAGRGLQLLFYSVGIGQISSEVPQNLSASRPQDRQFILSSKKLLLSDSGFYLCAWKWGPGYTFGSGTRLTVV.

The chain carries TRBV15 and TRBJ1-1; no reliable D call. Trimming left V 6 bases short and J 3 bases short, with 11 bases between. Looked up from germline, CDR1 is LNHNV and CDR2 is YYDKDF (reference sequence). The CDR3 length is 13 residues. In nucleotides, the CDR3 is TGTGCCACCAGTGCGGCGGTCCACACTGAAGCTTTCTTT. It yields the protein CATSAAVHTEAFF.

The chain uses TRBV5-6 and TRBJ1-2; no firm D call. Germline CDR1 is SGHDT and CDR2 is YYEEEE. V was trimmed by 1 base and J by 10 bases, leaving 17 bases between them. The CDR3 sequence is 14 residues long. The CDR3 DNA reads TGTGCCAGCAGCTTGCCGCGACTGCTTTTCGTCTACACCTTC. The encoded protein is CASSLPRLLFVYTF. The variable domain in full, with the rest retrieved from reference TRBV5-6 and TRBJ1-2, is DAGVTQSPTHLIKTRGQQVTLRCSPKSGHDTVSWYQQALGQGPQFIFQYYEEEERQRGNFPDRFSGHQFPNYSSELNVNALLLGDSALYLCASSLPRLLFVYTFGSGTRLTVV.

The J gene is TRBJ1-2, the V gene TRBV5-1; 8 bases align to TRBD1. CDR1 is SGHRS and CDR2 is YFSETQ in the germline V gene. V dropped 4 bases and J dropped 7; count of bases not matched to a gene: 9. This CDR3 contains 14 residues. In DNA form, the CDR3 reads TGCGCCAGCAGCGTGGAACAGGGGGGCATTGGCTACACCTTC. It is translated as CASSVEQGGIGYTF.

This clone occurred a few times. The chain links TRBV7-9 to TRBJ1-4; a weak D match, TRBD1 (5 bases). This CDR3 has 15 residues. Germline CDR1 reads SEHNR; CDR2 reads FQNEAQ (reference sequence). Trimming stripped 1 base from V and 8 bases from J, with 14 bases between. Here the CDR3 reads CASSLVGQGAEKLFF. The CDR3 nucleotides are TGTGCCAGCAGCTTAGTTGGGCAGGGTGCAGAAAAACTGTTTTTT.